This T cell receptor beta chain was recovered during a study of blood T cell repertoires in COVID-19. Study in general: The analysed material was cDNA or gDNA that came from T cells, B-cell-depleted T cells, or PBMCs.

The CDR3 covers 13 residues. V was clipped by 7 bases and J by 5 bases, with 15 bases between them. Clones were read by immunoSEQ multiplex PCR, and TCRdb kept only the in-frame ones, dropping some. The table shows approximately 250,000 clones, with approximately 89% occurring only once. Input material: PBMCs or T cells enriched from blood (not recorded which). The chain joins TRBV12-3 or TRBV12-4 to TRBJ2-7; possibly TRBD2 for D (7 bases). This receptor was obtained from a woman aged 40 to 49 who had been exposed to COVID-19. The DNA of the CDR3 is TGTGCCAGCAAGCCGGGGGGCACCCACGAGCAGTACTTC. The encoded protein is CASKPGGTHEQYF.